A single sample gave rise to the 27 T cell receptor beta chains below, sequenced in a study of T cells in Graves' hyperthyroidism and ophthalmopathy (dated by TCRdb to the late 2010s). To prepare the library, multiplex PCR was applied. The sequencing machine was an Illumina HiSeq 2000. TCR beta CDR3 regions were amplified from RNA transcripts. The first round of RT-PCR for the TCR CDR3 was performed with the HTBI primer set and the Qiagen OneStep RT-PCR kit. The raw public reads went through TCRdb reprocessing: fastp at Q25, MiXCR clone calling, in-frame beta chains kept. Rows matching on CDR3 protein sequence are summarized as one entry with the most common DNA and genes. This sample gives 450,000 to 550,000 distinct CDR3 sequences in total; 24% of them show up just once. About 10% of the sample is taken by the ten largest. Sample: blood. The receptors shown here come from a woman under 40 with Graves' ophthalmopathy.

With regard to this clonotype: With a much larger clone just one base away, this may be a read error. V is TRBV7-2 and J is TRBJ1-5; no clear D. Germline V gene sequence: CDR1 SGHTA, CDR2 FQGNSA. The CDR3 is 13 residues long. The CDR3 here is CASSLAPNRPQHF. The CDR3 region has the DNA TGTGCCAGCAGCTTAGCCCCAAATCGGCCCCAGCATTTT.

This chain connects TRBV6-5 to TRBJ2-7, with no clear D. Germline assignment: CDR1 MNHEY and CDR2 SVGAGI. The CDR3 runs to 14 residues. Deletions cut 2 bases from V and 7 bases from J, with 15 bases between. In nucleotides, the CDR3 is TGTGCCAGCAGTTACGACGGCGTCCTTGGGGAGCAGTACTTC. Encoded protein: CASSYDGVLGEQYF.

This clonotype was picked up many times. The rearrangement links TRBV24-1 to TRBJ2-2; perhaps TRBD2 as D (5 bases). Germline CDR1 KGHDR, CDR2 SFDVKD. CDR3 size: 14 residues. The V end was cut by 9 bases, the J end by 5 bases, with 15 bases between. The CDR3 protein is CATAPGRRTGELFF. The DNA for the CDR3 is TGTGCCACCGCCCCGGGAAGACGAACCGGGGAGCTGTTTTTT.

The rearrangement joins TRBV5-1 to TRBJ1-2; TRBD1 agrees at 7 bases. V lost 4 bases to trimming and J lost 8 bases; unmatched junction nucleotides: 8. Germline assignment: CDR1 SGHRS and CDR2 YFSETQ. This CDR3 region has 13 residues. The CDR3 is CASSADRTRGYTF. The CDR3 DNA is TGCGCCAGCAGCGCGGACAGGACGAGGGGCTACACCTTC.

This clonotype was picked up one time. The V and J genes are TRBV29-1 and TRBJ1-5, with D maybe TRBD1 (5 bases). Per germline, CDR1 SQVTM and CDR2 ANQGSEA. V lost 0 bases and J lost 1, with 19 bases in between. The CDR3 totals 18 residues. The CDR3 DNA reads TGCAGCGTTGAAGATCGACATGGGGACCTAAGAAGCAATCAGCCCCAGCATTTT. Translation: CSVEDRHGDLRSNQPQHF.

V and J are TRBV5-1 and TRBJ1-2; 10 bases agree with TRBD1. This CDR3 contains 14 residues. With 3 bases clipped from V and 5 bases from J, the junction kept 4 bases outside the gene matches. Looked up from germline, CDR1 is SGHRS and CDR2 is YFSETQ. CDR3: CASSSGTGDYGYTF. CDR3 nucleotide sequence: TGCGCCAGCAGCTCGGGGACAGGGGATTATGGCTACACCTTC.

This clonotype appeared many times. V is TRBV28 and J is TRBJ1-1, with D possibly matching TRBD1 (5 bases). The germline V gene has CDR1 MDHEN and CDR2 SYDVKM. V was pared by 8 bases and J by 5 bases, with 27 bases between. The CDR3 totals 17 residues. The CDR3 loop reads CASDRASGRMGGTEAFF. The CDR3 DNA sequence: TGTGCCAGCGATCGGGCGTCGGGCCGAATGGGGGGTACTGAAGCTTTCTTT.

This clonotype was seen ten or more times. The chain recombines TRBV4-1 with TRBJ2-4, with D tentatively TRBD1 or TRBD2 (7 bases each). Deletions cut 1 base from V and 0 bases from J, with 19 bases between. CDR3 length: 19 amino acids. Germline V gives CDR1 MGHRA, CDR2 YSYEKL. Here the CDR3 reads CASSQGDSGTILAKNIQYF. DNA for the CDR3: TGCGCCAGCAGCCAAGGGGACAGCGGGACGATTCTAGCCAAAAACATTCAGTACTTC.

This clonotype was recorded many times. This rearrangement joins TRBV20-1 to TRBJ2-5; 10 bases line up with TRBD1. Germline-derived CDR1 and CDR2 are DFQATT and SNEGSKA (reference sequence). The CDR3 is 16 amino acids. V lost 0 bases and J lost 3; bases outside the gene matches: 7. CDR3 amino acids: CSARDLLGQGKETQYF. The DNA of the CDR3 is TGCAGTGCTAGAGATCTCTTGGGACAGGGGAAAGAGACCCAGTACTTC.

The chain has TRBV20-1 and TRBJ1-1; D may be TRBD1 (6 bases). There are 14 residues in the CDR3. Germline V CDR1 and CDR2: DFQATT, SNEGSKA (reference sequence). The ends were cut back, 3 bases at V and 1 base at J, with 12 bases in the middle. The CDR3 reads CSARKGQWNTEAFF. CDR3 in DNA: TGCAGTGCTAGGAAGGGACAATGGAACACTGAAGCTTTCTTT.

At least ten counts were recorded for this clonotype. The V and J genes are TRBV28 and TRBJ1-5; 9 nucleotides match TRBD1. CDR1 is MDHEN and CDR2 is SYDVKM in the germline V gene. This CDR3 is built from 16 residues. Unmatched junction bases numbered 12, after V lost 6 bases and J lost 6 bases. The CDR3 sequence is CASSSRSGQGGQPQHF. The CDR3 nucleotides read TGTGCCAGCAGCTCCCGCTCGGGACAGGGTGGTCAGCCCCAGCATTTT.

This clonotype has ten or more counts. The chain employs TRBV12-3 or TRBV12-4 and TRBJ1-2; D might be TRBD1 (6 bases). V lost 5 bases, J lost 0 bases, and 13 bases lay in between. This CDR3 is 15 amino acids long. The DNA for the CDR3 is TGTGCCAGCAGTCACCGGGACACCGCTAACTATGGCTACACCTTC. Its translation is CASSHRDTANYGYTF.

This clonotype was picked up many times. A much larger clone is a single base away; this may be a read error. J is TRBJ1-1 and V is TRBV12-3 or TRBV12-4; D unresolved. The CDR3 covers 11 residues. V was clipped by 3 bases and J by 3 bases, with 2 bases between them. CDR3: CASSFYTEAFF. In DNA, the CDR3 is TGTGCCAGCAGTTTCTACACTGAAGCTTTCTTT.

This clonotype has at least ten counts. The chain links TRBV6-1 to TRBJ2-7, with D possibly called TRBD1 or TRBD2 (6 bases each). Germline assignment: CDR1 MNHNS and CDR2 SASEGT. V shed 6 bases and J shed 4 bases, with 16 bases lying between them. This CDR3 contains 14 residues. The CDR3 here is CASRVAGHIYEQYF. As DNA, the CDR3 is TGTGCCAGCAGGGTCGCGGGACACATTTACGAGCAGTACTTC.

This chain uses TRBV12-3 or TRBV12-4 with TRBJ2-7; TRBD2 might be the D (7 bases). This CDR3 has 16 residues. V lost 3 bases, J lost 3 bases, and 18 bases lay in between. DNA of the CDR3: TGTGCCAGCAGTTTTGCCGACCTGAGGGGGGGCTACGAGCAGTACTTC. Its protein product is CASSFADLRGGYEQYF.

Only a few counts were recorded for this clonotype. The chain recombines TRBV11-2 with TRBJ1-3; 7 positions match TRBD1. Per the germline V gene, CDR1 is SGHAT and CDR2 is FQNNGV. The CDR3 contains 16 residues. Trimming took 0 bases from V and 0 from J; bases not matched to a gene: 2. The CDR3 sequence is CASSLDTGVSGNTIYF. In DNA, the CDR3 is TGTGCCAGCAGCTTAGATACAGGGGTCTCTGGAAACACCATATATTTT.

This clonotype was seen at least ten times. DNA for the CDR3: TGTGCCAGCAGTTACGAGGGCGATACTGAAGCTTTCTTT. Translation: CASSYEGDTEAFF. The V and J genes are TRBV6-5 and TRBJ1-1; D is unclear. The germline CDR1 and CDR2 sequences are MNHEY and SVGAGI. The CDR3 extends over 13 amino acids. The V end lost 2 bases, the J end lost 5 bases, and 9 bases lay between the germline ends.

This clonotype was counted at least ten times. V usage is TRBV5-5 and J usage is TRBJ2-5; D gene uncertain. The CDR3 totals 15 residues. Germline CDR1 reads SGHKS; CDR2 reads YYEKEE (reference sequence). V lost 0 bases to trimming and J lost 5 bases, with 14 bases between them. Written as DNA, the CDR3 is TGTGCCAGCAGCTTGGCTTCGGTCCCGGTGGAGACCCAGTACTTC. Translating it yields CASSLASVPVETQYF.

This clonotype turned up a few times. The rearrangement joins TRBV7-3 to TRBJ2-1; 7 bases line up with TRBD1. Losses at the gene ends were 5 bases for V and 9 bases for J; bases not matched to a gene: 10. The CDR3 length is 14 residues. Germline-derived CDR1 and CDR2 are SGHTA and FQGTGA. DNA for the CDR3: TGTGCCAGCAGCAAAAGGGTGGCAGGGGGTGAGCAGTTCTTC. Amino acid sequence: CASSKRVAGGEQFF.

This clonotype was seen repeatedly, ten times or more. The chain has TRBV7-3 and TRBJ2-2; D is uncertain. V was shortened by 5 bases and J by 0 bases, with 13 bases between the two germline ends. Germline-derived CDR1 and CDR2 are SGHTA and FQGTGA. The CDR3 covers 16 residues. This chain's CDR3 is CASSLYATANTGELFF. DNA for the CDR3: TGTGCCAGCAGCCTTTACGCTACAGCGAACACCGGGGAGCTGTTTTTT.

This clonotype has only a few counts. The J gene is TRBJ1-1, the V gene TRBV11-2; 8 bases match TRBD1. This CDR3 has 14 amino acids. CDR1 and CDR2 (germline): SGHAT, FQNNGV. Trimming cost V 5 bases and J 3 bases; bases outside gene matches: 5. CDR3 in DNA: TGTGCCAGCAGCGTGGACAGGGAATACACTGAAGCTTTCTTT. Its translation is CASSVDREYTEAFF.

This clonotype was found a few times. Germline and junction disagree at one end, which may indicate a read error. The CDR3 spells CANSYPRAMGSNQPQHF. Here the CDR3 DNA reads TGTGCCAACAGTTACCCTCGGGCTATGGGGAGCAATCAGCCCCAGCATTTT. The rearrangement uses TRBV6-2 or TRBV6-3 and TRBJ1-5; D gene unclear. The CDR3 has 17 amino acids. CDR1 MNHEY and CDR2 SVGEGT come from the germline V gene.

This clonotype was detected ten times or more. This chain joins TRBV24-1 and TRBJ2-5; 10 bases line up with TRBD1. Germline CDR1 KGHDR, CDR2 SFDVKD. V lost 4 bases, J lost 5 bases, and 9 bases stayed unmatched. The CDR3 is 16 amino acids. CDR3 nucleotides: TGTGCCACCAGTGACTGGCGGACAGGGGGAGAGGAGACCCAGTACTTC. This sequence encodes CATSDWRTGGEETQYF.

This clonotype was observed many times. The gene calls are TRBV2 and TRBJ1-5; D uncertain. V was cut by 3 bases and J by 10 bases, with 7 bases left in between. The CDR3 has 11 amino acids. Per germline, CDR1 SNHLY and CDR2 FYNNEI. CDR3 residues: CASSEGEPQHF. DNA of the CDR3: TGTGCCAGCAGTGAGGGAGAACCCCAGCATTTT.

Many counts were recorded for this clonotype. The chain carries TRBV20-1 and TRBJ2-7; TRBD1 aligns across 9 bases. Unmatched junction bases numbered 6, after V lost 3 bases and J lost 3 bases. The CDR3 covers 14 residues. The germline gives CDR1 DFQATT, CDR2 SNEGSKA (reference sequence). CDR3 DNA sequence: TGCAGTGCTAGGGCCGGGACAGGGATCTACGAGCAGTACTTC. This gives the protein CSARAGTGIYEQYF.

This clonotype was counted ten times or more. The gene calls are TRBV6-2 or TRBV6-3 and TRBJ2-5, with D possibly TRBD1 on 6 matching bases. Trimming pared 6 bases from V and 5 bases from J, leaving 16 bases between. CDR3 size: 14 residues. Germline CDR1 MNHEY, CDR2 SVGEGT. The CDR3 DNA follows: TGTGCCAGCAGCGCCCTGGGGGCGTTGGAGACCCAGTACTTC. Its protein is CASSALGALETQYF.

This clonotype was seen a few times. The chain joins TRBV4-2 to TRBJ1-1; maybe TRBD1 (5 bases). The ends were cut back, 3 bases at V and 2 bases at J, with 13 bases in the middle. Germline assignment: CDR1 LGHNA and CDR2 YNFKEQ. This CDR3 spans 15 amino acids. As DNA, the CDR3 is TGTGCCAGCAGCCAGGGGCGGGACCCAAACACTGAAGCTTTCTTT. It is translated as CASSQGRDPNTEAFF.